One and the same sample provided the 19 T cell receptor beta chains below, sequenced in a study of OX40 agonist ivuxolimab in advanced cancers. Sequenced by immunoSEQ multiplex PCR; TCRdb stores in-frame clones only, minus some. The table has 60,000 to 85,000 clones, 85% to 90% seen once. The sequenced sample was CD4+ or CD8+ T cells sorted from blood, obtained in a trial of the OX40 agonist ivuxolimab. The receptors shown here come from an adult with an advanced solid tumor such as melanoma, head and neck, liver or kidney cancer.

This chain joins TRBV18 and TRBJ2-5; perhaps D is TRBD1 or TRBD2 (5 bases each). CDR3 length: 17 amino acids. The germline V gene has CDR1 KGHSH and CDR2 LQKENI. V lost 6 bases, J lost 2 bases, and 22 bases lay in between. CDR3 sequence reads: CASSGGSQRTNQETQYF. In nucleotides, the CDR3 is TGTGCCAGCTCGGGCGGTTCCCAGCGGACAAATCAAGAGACCCAGTACTTC. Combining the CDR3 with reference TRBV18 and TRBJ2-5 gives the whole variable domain NAGVMQNPRHLVRRRGQEARLRCSPMKGHSHVYWYRQLPEEGLKFMVYLQKENIIDESGMPKERFSAEFPKEGPSILRIQQVVRGDSAAYFCASSGGSQRTNQETQYFGPGTRLLVL.

CDR3 amino acids: CASSLSGRQETQYF. DNA of the CDR3: TGTGCCAGCAGCCTTAGCGGGAGGCAAGAGACCCAGTACTTC. The V and J genes are TRBV4-2 and TRBJ2-5; 10 positions match TRBD2. CDR1 is LGHNA and CDR2 is YNFKEQ in the germline V gene. This CDR3 region has 14 residues. The V gene end was trimmed by 4 bases and the J gene end by 2 bases; junction bases not matched to a gene: 1.

CDR3 DNA: TGTGCCAGCAGCCGCGGCAGCCAGAACACCGGGGAGCTGTTTTTT. Its translation: CASSRGSQNTGELFF. The rearrangement joins TRBV7-6 to TRBJ2-2, with unresolved D. CDR1 and CDR2 (germline): SGHVS, FNYEAQ. V dropped 5 bases and J dropped 1 base, with 11 bases sitting between them. The CDR3 is made up of 15 amino acids.

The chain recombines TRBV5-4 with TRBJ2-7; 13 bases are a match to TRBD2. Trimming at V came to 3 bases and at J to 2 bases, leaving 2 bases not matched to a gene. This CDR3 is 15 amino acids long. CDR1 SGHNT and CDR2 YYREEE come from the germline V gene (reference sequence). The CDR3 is CASSWGLAGTYEQYF. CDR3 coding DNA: TGTGCCAGCAGCTGGGGACTAGCGGGAACCTACGAGCAGTACTTC.

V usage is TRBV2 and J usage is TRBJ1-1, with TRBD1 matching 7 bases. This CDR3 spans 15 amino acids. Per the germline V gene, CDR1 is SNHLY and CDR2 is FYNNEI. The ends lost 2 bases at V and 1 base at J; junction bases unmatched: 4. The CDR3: CASSELEGANTEAFF. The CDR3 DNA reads TGTGCCAGCAGTGAACTTGAGGGGGCGAACACTGAAGCTTTCTTT. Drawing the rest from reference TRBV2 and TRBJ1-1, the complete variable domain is EPEVTQTPSHQVTQMGQEVILRCVPISNHLYFYWYRQILGQKVEFLVSFYNNEISEKSEIFDDQFSVERPDGSNFTLKIRSTKLEDSAMYFCASSELEGANTEAFFGQGTRLTVV.

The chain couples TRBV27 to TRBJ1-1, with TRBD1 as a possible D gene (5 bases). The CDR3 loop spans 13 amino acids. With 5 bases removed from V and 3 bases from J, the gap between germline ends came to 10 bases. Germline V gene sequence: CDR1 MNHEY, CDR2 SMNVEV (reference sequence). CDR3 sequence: CASSRGSDTEAFF. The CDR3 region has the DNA TGTGCCAGCAGTCGGGGGTCTGACACTGAAGCTTTCTTT.

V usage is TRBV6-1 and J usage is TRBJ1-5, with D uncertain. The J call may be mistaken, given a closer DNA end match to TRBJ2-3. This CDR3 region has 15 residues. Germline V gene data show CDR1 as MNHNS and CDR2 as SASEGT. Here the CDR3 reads CASSELGQFNQPQYF. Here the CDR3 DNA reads TGTGCCAGCAGTGAACTCGGTCAGTTCAATCAGCCCCAGTATTTT.

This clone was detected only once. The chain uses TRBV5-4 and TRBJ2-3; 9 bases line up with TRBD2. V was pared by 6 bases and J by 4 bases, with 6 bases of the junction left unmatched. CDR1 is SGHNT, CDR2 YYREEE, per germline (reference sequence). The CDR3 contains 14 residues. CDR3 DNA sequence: TGTGCCAGCAACCGCGCGGGGGGGGCAGATACGCAGTATTTT. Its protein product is CASNRAGGADTQYF.

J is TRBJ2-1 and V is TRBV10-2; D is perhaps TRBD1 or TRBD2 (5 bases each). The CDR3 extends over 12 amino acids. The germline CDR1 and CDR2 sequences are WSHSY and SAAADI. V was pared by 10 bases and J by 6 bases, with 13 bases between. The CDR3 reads CATMGPSNEQFF. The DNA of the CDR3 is TGCGCCACCATGGGACCGAGCAATGAGCAGTTCTTC.

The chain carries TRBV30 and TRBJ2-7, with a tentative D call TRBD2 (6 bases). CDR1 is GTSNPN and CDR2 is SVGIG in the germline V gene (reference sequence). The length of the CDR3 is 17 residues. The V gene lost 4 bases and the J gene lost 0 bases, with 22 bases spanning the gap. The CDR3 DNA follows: TGTGCCTGGATGGGAACCGGGACTTACTCTTCCTCCTACGAGCAGTACTTC. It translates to CAWMGTGTYSSSYEQYF.

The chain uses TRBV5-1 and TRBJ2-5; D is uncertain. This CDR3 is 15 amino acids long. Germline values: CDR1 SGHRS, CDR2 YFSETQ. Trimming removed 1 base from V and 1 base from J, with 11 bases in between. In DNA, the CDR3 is TGCGCCAGCAGCTTGACCGGGCCCCCCCAAGAGACCCAGTACTTC. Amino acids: CASSLTGPPQETQYF.

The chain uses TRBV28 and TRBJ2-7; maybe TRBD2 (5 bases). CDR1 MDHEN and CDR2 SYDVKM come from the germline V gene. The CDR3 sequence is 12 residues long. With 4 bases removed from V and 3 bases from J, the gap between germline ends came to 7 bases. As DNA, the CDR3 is TGTGCCAGCAGTTCGGGAATCTACGAGCAGTACTTC. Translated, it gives CASSSGIYEQYF. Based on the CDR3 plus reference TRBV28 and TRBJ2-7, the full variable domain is DVKVTQSSRYLVKRTGEKVFLECVQDMDHENMFWYRQDPGLGLRLIYFSYDVKMKEKGDIPEGYSVSREKKERFSLILESASTNQTSMYLCASSSGIYEQYFGPGTRLTVT.

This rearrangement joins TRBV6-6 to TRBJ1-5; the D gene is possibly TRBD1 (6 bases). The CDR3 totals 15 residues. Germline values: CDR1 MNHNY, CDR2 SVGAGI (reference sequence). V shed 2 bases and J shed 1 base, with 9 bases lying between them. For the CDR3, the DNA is TGTGCCAGCAGTTACGTTCAGGGGAGCAATCAGCCCCAGCATTTT. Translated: CASSYVQGSNQPQHF.

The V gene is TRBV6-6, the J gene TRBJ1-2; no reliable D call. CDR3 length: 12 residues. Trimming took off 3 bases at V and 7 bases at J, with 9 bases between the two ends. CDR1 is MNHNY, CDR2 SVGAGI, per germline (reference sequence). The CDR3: CASSYPWSGYTF. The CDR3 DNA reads TGTGCCAGCAGTTATCCCTGGTCTGGCTACACCTTC.

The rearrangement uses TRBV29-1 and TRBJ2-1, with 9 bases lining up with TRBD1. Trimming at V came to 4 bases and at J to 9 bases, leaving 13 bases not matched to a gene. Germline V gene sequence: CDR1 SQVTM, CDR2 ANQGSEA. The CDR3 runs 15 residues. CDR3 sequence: CSVGFVTGGPGEQFF. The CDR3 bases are TGCAGCGTTGGTTTCGTGACAGGGGGTCCGGGTGAGCAGTTCTTC.

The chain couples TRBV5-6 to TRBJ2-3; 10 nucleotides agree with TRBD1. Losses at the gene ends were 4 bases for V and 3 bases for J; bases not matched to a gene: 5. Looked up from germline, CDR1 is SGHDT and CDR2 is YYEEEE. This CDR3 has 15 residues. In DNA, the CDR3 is TGTGCCAGCAGCCCCGGGACAGGGGTAACAGATACGCAGTATTTT. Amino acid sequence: CASSPGTGVTDTQYF.

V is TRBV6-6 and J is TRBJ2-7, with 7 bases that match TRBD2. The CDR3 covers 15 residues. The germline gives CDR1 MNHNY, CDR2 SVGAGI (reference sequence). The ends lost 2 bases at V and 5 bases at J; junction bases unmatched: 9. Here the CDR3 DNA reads TGTGCCAGCAGTTACCGCGGGAGAGAGGGCGACGAGCAGTACTTC. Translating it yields CASSYRGREGDEQYF.

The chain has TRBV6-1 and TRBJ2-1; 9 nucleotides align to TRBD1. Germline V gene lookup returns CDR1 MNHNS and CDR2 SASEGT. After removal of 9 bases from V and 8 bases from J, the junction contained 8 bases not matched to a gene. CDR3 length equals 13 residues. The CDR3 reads CASTGGNVDEQFF. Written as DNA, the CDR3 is TGTGCCAGTACAGGGGGCAATGTCGATGAGCAGTTCTTC.

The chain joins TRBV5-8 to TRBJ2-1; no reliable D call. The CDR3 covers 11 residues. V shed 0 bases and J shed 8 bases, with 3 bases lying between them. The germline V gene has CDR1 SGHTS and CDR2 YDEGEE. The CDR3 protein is CASSLVDEQFF. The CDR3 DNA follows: TGTGCCAGCAGCTTGGTCGATGAGCAGTTCTTC.